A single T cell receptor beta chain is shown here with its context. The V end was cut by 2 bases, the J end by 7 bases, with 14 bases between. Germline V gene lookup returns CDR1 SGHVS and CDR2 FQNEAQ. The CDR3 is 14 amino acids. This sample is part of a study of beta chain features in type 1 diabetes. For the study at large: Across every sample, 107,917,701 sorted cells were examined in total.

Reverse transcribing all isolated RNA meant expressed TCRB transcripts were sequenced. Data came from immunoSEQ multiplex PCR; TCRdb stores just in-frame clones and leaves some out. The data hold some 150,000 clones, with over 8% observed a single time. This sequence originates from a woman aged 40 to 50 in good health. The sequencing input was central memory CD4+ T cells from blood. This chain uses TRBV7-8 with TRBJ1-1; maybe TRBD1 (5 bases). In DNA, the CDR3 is TGTGCCAGCAGCTTAAACAGCGGGGCAGTTGAAGCTTTCTTT. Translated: CASSLNSGAVEAFF.